This T cell receptor (beta chain) is drawn from a study of T cell responses to AZD1222 COVID-19 vaccine. Broader study findings: It was only a handful of AZD1222 recipients who were seropositive at baseline. Spike-specific TCR breadth rose after two AZD1222 doses, and depth rose as well. Nearly half of the spike-specific TCRs reportedly recognize variant regions that carry no mutations.

The V gene lost 5 bases and the J gene lost 5 bases, with 10 bases spanning the gap. The germline V gene encodes CDR1 SGHTA and CDR2 FQGTGA. This CDR3 has 13 amino acids. Clones were sequenced by immunoSEQ multiplex PCR, and TCRdb holds only the in-frame ones, with some missing. Altogether about 130,000 clones are present, more than 85% being singletons, with the ten largest covering roughly 1%. As regards this clone: The target antigen is unknown.

The sample consisted of peripheral blood, taken on day 0 of AZD1222 vaccination. This receptor was identified in an adult in good health. This chain joins TRBV7-3 and TRBJ2-1; tentative D call: TRBD1 (6 bases). The CDR3 sequence: CASSLNRDNEQFF. DNA of the CDR3: TGTGCCAGCAGCCTTAACAGGGACAATGAGCAGTTCTTC.